This T cell receptor (beta chain) originates from a study of cytomegalovirus exposure and HLA in healthy donors. Overall study: In terms of ancestry, the Caucasian-associated cluster contained 80% to 90% of the approximately 430 genotyped donors.

With 60 Vbeta and 13 Jbeta primers, the PCR was carried out. Produced via immunoSEQ multiplex PCR; TCRdb's table is partial and in-frame only. Here the sample spans approximately 54,000 clones, 82% being singletons. Study conclusions and caveats: In a later analysis, several top co-occurrence clusters appeared linked to parvovirus B19, influenza, CMV and Epstein-Barr virus. Overall, roughly 150 TCR beta chains were annotated as cytomegalovirus-associated. In an earlier analysis, in some 500 donors, most V segments appeared productive either ~90% or ~30% of the time.

The germline V gene has CDR1 SGHTA and CDR2 FQGTGA. The V end lost 2 bases, the J end lost 2 bases, and 9 bases lay between the germline ends. This CDR3 region has 14 residues. To note about this clone: Its antigen is currently unknown.

Sample: PBMCs. The V gene is TRBV7-3, the J gene TRBJ2-5; unclear D gene. The TCR originated in a young woman in good health and CMV-seronegative. CDR3 sequence: CASSLGGKQETQYF. Here the CDR3 DNA reads TGTGCCAGCAGCTTAGGCGGAAAACAAGAGACCCAGTACTTC.